These 32 T cell receptor beta chains share one sample of origin, sequenced in a study of T cells after posttransplantation cyclophosphamide. Sequencing was performed with immunoSEQ multiplex PCR; in TCRdb, only in-frame clones are kept and a portion is missing. This set yields tens of thousands of clones and no singletons; the top ten hold approximately 2.2%. Sequencing was carried out using PBMCs. Source of these receptors: a man aged 40-50 years in good health, CMV-negative, and a related stem cell transplant donor.

This clone was seen ten or more times. This chain links TRBV7-9 with TRBJ2-7; TRBD2 agrees at 7 bases. Germline loops: CDR1 SEHNR, CDR2 FQNEAQ (reference sequence). The CDR3 runs 14 residues. J gave up 3 bases and V 5 bases, and 7 bases lay outside the gene matches. The CDR3 sequence: CASSGASGYYEQYV. For the CDR3, the DNA is TGTGCCAGCAGCGGAGCTAGCGGCTACTACGAGCAGTACGTC.

The V call is TRBV6-5, the J call TRBJ2-7; a weak D match, TRBD1 (6 bases). This CDR3 spans 14 amino acids. Germline-derived CDR1 and CDR2 are MNHEY and SVGAGI. Trimming removed 7 bases from V and 0 bases from J, with 13 bases in between. As DNA, the CDR3 is TGTGCCAGCACTACAGGGCCTGGCTCCTACGAGCAGTACTTC. As protein: CASTTGPGSYEQYF.

The chain recombines TRBV6-1 with TRBJ2-5; D might be TRBD1 (6 bases). CDR3 length equals 15 residues. Germline CDR1 MNHNS, CDR2 SASEGT. Trimming took 3 bases from V and 5 from J, leaving 16 bases between them. The CDR3 DNA sequence: TGTGCCAGCAGTGACCGTGGCAGGGGTAGGGAGACCCAGTACTTC. Protein: CASSDRGRGRETQYF.

In this sample, this clone turned up many times. The CDR3 reads CASSPSQDRFTDTQYF. The CDR3 DNA reads as TGCGCCAGCAGCCCCTCACAGGACAGATTCACAGATACGCAGTATTTT. The chain is built from TRBV4-1 and TRBJ2-3; a weak D match, TRBD1 (6 bases). The CDR3 has 16 amino acids. Germline V gene lookup returns CDR1 MGHRA and CDR2 YSYEKL. Trimming removed 4 bases from V and 2 bases from J, with 16 bases in between.

This clone was counted ten times or more. V gene TRBV11-1 combines with J gene TRBJ2-5, with a weak D call TRBD1 (6 bases). CDR3 length: 17 amino acids. CDR1 is SGHAT, CDR2 FQDESV, per germline (reference sequence). The V gene lost 6 bases and the J gene lost 3 bases, with 23 bases spanning the gap. CDR3 sequence reads: CASSRYGQGQGKETQYF. The CDR3 nucleotides read TGTGCCAGCAGTCGCTATGGCCAAGGGCAGGGGAAAGAGACCCAGTACTTC.

This clone was counted ten times or more. The chain couples TRBV2 to TRBJ2-3; the match to TRBD2 covers 10 bases. The CDR3 length is 15 residues. Germline V gene lookup returns CDR1 SNHLY and CDR2 FYNNEI. The V and J ends lost 6 bases and 1 base, in that order; junction bases with no gene match: 4. The CDR3 DNA sequence: TGTGCCAGCAGCCCCGGGACTAGCGGCACAGATACGCAGTATTTT. Its translation is CASSPGTSGTDTQYF.

This clone was observed many times. The rearrangement links TRBV2 to TRBJ2-4, with 9 bases identical to TRBD1. The CDR3 runs to 16 residues. V shed 4 bases, J shed 2 bases, and the junction held 6 bases outside the gene matches. The germline V gene encodes CDR1 SNHLY and CDR2 FYNNEI. The CDR3 DNA reads as TGTGCCAGCAGTGGGGACAGGGAGGGTACCAAAAACATTCAGTACTTC. Translated: CASSGDREGTKNIQYF.

The chain uses TRBV6-5 and TRBJ2-2, with 7 bases aligning to TRBD2. The CDR3 loop spans 15 amino acids. Germline CDR1 and CDR2: MNHEY and SVGAGI. V shed 6 bases, J shed 2 bases, and the junction held 6 bases outside the gene matches. The CDR3 is CASRSGTINTGELFF. The CDR3 DNA reads as TGTGCCAGCAGGTCCGGGACTATTAACACCGGGGAGCTGTTTTTT.

This clone was seen many times. The chain combines TRBV7-9 with TRBJ2-7; D perhaps matches TRBD1 (6 bases). Germline V gene sequence: CDR1 SEHNR, CDR2 FQNEAQ (reference sequence). This CDR3 comprises 13 residues. Trimming cost V 1 base and J 5 bases, with 9 bases left between them. CDR3 DNA: TGTGCCAGCAGCTTAGAGGACAGCCACGAGCAGTACTTC. This gives the protein CASSLEDSHEQYF.

In this sample, this clone turned up many times. J is TRBJ1-4 and V is TRBV27; weak D call: TRBD1 (5 bases). The CDR3 is made up of 16 amino acids. Germline lookup yields CDR1 MNHEY and CDR2 SMNVEV (reference sequence). The V gene lost 2 bases and the J gene lost 3 bases, with 13 bases spanning the gap. This chain's CDR3 is CASSLRGDSSNEKLFF. CDR3 coding DNA: TGTGCCAGCAGTTTAAGGGGTGACAGCTCTAATGAAAAACTGTTTTTT.

This clone was counted ten times or more. The CDR3 sequence: CASSLGKTGVDTQYF. The CDR3 DNA sequence: TGTGCCAGCAGCTTGGGCAAAACAGGGGTGGATACGCAGTATTTT. The chain combines TRBV5-5 with TRBJ2-3; 7 nucleotides line up with TRBD1. Germline V gene sequence: CDR1 SGHKS, CDR2 YYEKEE (reference sequence). V gave up 0 bases and J gave up 6 bases; unmatched junction bases: 7. There are 15 residues in the CDR3. Supplemented by reference TRBV5-5 and TRBJ2-3, the full variable domain reads DAGVTQSPTHLIKTRGQQVTLRCSPISGHKSVSWYQQVLGQGPQFIFQYYEKEERGRGNFPDRFSARQFPNYSSELNVNALLLGDSALYLCASSLGKTGVDTQYFGPGTRLTVL.

This clone showed up many times. The rearrangement links TRBV5-4 to TRBJ2-3; D possibly corresponds to TRBD2 (6 bases). This CDR3 contains 13 residues. Germline V gene lookup returns CDR1 SGHNT and CDR2 YYREEE (reference sequence). Between the trimmed V and J ends, which lost 4 bases and 4 bases, there was a span of 10 bases. The CDR3 region is CASSVGTPDTQYF. The CDR3 DNA reads as TGTGCCAGCAGCGTAGGGACTCCAGATACGCAGTATTTT.

Ten or more counts support this clone. J is TRBJ2-2 and V is TRBV9, with 10 bases aligning to TRBD2. CDR1 and CDR2 from the germline V gene are SGDLS and YYNGEE. This CDR3 is built from 16 residues. V gave up 4 bases and J gave up 5 bases; unmatched junction bases: 8. The DNA of the CDR3 is TGTGCCAGCAGCAACCCCGGGACTAGCGTTACCGGGGAGCTGTTTTTT. This sequence encodes CASSNPGTSVTGELFF. Supplemented by reference TRBV9 and TRBJ2-2, the full variable domain reads DSGVTQTPKHLITATGQRVTLRCSPRSGDLSVYWYQQSLDQGLQFLIQYYNGEERAKGNILERFSAQQFPDLHSELNLSSLELGDSALYFCASSNPGTSVTGELFFGEGSRLTVL.

In this sample, this clone turned up many times. This chain links TRBV2 with TRBJ1-6; 9 nucleotides match TRBD1. Germline CDR1 reads SNHLY; CDR2 reads FYNNEI. V gave up 11 bases and J gave up 6 bases; unmatched junction bases: 5. The CDR3 consists of 13 residues. This CDR3 reads CALRDRVNSPLHF. The CDR3 nucleotides read TGTGCCCTCCGGGACAGGGTTAATTCACCCCTCCACTTT. The full variable domain, with the rest looked up from reference TRBV2 and TRBJ1-6, is EPEVTQTPSHQVTQMGQEVILRCVPISNHLYFYWYRQILGQKVEFLVSFYNNEISEKSEIFDDQFSVERPDGSNFTLKIRSTKLEDSAMYFCALRDRVNSPLHFGNGTRLTVT.

This clone showed up many times. The V call is TRBV5-1, the J call TRBJ2-5; TRBD2 might be the D (6 bases). The CDR3 extends over 14 amino acids. The V gene lost 0 bases and the J gene lost 5 bases, with 11 bases spanning the gap. CDR1 SGHRS and CDR2 YFSETQ come from the germline V gene. The CDR3 DNA reads as TGCGCCAGCAGCTTGGCCTTTGGAGGGGAGACCCAGTACTTC. Protein product: CASSLAFGGETQYF.

This clone was recorded at least ten times. CDR3: CASRDRDTSTDTQYF. The CDR3 bases are TGTGCCAGTAGGGACCGGGACACCAGCACAGATACGCAGTATTTT. The V call is TRBV19, the J call TRBJ2-3; D perhaps matches TRBD1 (6 bases). The CDR3 has 15 residues. Germline CDR1 LNHDA, CDR2 SQIVND (reference sequence). The V and J ends lost 6 bases and 0 bases respectively, with 13 bases between them.

This clone was picked up many times. J is TRBJ2-2 and V is TRBV5-1; 16 positions agree with TRBD2. CDR1 and CDR2 from the germline V gene are SGHRS and YFSETQ. V shed 4 bases and J 1 base; nucleotides not matched to a gene: 4. This CDR3 has 18 amino acids. CDR3 sequence reads: CASSLGTSGGVNTGELFF. The CDR3 DNA sequence: TGCGCCAGCAGCCTCGGGACTAGCGGGGGGGTGAACACCGGGGAGCTGTTTTTT.

This clone was detected ten times or more. This chain uses TRBV10-3 with TRBJ1-4, with 9 bases identical to TRBD1. The CDR3 length is 15 residues. V lost 6 bases, J lost 8 bases, and 10 bases stayed unmatched. CDR1 ENHRY and CDR2 SYGVKD come from the germline V gene. Here the CDR3 reads CAISPGDRVKEKLFF. The CDR3 nucleotides read TGTGCCATCAGCCCAGGGGACAGGGTGAAGGAAAAACTGTTTTTT.

This clone was found many times. This chain links TRBV7-9 with TRBJ2-1, with 8 bases lining up with TRBD2. V was pared by 6 bases and J by 4 bases, with 2 bases of the junction left unmatched. CDR1 and CDR2 (germline): SEHNR, FQNEAQ (reference sequence). This CDR3 spans 13 amino acids. CDR3 in DNA: TGTGCCAGCAGGCTAGCGGGTTACAATGAGCAGTTCTTC. Translating it yields CASRLAGYNEQFF. The complete variable domain, with remaining parts taken from reference TRBV7-9 and TRBJ2-1, reads DTGVSQNPRHKITKRGQNVTFRCDPISEHNRLYWYRQTLGQGPEFLTYFQNEAQLEKSRLLSDRFSAERPKGSFSTLEIQRTEQGDSAMYLCASRLAGYNEQFFGPGTRLTVL.

DNA of the CDR3: TGTGCCAGCAGTCAGGGGGCCCCCTATGGCTACACCTTC. Protein product: CASSQGAPYGYTF. The V call is TRBV25-1, the J call TRBJ1-2; TRBD1 aligns across 8 bases. The V gene end was trimmed by 5 bases and the J gene end by 4 bases; junction bases not matched to a gene: 3. The CDR3 runs to 13 residues. From germline, CDR1 is MGHDK and CDR2 SYGVNS.

The table lists this clone with many counts. This chain links TRBV11-2 with TRBJ2-2; no clear D. Trimming left V 4 bases short and J 4 bases short, with 7 bases between. CDR1 is SGHAT, CDR2 FQNNGV, per germline. The CDR3 spans 13 residues. The CDR3 region is CASSSDITGELFF. Written as DNA, the CDR3 is TGTGCCAGCAGCTCAGACATCACCGGGGAGCTGTTTTTT.

This clone was observed at least ten times. The chain links TRBV4-2 to TRBJ2-1, with 13 bases that match TRBD2. The CDR3 is 17 amino acids. V gave up 0 bases and J gave up 9 bases; unmatched junction bases: 8. The V gene's germline CDR1 is LGHNA and CDR2 YNFKEQ. The CDR3 loop reads CASSQESGLAGVSEQFF. The CDR3 nucleotides are TGTGCCAGCAGCCAAGAGTCAGGACTAGCGGGAGTCAGTGAGCAGTTCTTC.

This clone was counted at least ten times. The CDR3 sequence is CASSRGLNTEAFF. The DNA for the CDR3 is TGTGCCAGTAGTAGAGGTTTGAACACTGAAGCTTTCTTT. This rearrangement joins TRBV19 to TRBJ1-1, with D unclear. This CDR3 is 13 amino acids long. Germline loops: CDR1 LNHDA, CDR2 SQIVND (reference sequence). V was trimmed by 4 bases and J by 0 bases, leaving 6 bases between them.

There are many counts of this clone. The rearrangement links TRBV18 to TRBJ1-2, with D possibly TRBD1 on 6 matching bases. The length of the CDR3 is 14 residues. Germline-derived CDR1 and CDR2 are KGHSH and LQKENI. V was cut by 3 bases and J by 3 bases, with 11 bases left in between. The DNA for the CDR3 is TGTGCCAGCTCACCGGACAGCCTCGACTATGGCTACACCTTC. It codes for CASSPDSLDYGYTF.

At least ten counts were recorded for this clone. This CDR3 reads CASSWETSSHEQFF. CDR3 nucleotide sequence: TGCGCCAGCAGCTGGGAAACTAGCTCCCATGAGCAGTTCTTC. This chain uses TRBV5-1 with TRBJ2-1; perhaps TRBD2 as D (6 bases). The V end lost 3 bases, the J end lost 8 bases, and 15 bases lay between the germline ends. CDR1 and CDR2 (germline): SGHRS, YFSETQ. CDR3 length: 14 amino acids. Based on the CDR3 plus reference TRBV5-1 and TRBJ2-1, the full variable domain is KAGVTQTPRYLIKTRGQQVTLSCSPISGHRSVSWYQQTPGQGLQFLFEYFSETQRNKGNFPGRFSGRQFSNSRSEMNVSTLELGDSALYLCASSWETSSHEQFFGPGTRLTVL.

This clone was seen ten or more times. The CDR3 sequence is CASSLRQGDEQYF. As DNA, the CDR3 is TGTGCCAGCAGCCTCAGACAGGGCGACGAGCAGTACTTC. The chain carries TRBV9 and TRBJ2-7; TRBD1 matches at 7 bases. The CDR3 runs 13 residues. V shed 4 bases, J shed 5 bases, and the junction held 6 bases outside the gene matches. In germline, CDR1 is SGDLS, CDR2 YYNGEE.

This clone was recorded at least ten times. V gene TRBV4-2 combines with J gene TRBJ2-1, with 13 positions matching TRBD2. In germline, CDR1 is LGHNA, CDR2 YNFKEQ. CDR3 length equals 18 residues. With 0 bases clipped from V and 6 bases from J, the junction kept 8 bases outside the gene matches. The CDR3 reads CASSQELPTSGRVNEQFF. The CDR3 DNA reads TGTGCCAGCAGCCAAGAGCTCCCTACTAGCGGGAGGGTCAATGAGCAGTTCTTC.

This clone came up many times. The V and J genes are TRBV5-6 and TRBJ2-5; possible D gene TRBD1, 5 bases. The length of the CDR3 is 16 residues. The V and J ends lost 2 bases and 4 bases respectively, with 18 bases between them. Germline V lookup: CDR1 SGHDT, CDR2 YYEEEE. Here the CDR3 DNA reads TGTGCCAGCAGCTTTTCGTGGCAGGGCGCCCGAGAGACCCAGTACTTC. This codes for CASSFSWQGARETQYF.

This clone was detected many times. V usage is TRBV6-1 and J usage is TRBJ2-5; D gene uncertain. The CDR3 spans 13 residues. Trimming stripped 9 bases from V and 2 bases from J, with 13 bases between. Germline-derived CDR1 and CDR2 are MNHNS and SASEGT. DNA for the CDR3: TGTGCCAGTGGGCGTTCCTTTCAAGAGACCCAGTACTTC. It codes for CASGRSFQETQYF.

This clone was recorded many times. This chain connects TRBV5-8 to TRBJ1-2; D is uncertain. Germline V CDR1 and CDR2: SGHTS, YDEGEE. Trimming pared 0 bases from V and 4 bases from J, leaving 10 bases between. The CDR3 length is 14 residues. CDR3 loop: CASSLDGSRYGYTF. In DNA, the CDR3 is TGTGCCAGCAGCTTGGATGGCAGTCGCTATGGCTACACCTTC.

This clone was seen at least ten times. The chain links TRBV27 to TRBJ1-4; D is unresolved. Germline V lookup: CDR1 MNHEY, CDR2 SMNVEV (reference sequence). The CDR3 is made up of 12 amino acids. Trimming pared 8 bases from V and 10 bases from J, leaving 14 bases between. The CDR3 here is CASAATPGKLFF. CDR3 sequence (DNA): TGTGCCAGCGCCGCGACCCCAGGAAAACTGTTTTTT.

This clone was seen ten or more times. This sequence joins TRBV11-3 and TRBJ2-3, with TRBD1 matching over 8 bases. J was trimmed by 5 bases and V by 4 bases; bases with no gene match: 23. The CDR3 length is 20 residues. The germline V gene encodes CDR1 SGHNT and CDR2 YENEEA. CDR3 DNA sequence: TGTGCCAGCAGCTCAAAACTAAAACAAGCAGGGGGCCGGTTAGTAGATACGCAGTATTTT. Translating it yields CASSSKLKQAGGRLVDTQYF.